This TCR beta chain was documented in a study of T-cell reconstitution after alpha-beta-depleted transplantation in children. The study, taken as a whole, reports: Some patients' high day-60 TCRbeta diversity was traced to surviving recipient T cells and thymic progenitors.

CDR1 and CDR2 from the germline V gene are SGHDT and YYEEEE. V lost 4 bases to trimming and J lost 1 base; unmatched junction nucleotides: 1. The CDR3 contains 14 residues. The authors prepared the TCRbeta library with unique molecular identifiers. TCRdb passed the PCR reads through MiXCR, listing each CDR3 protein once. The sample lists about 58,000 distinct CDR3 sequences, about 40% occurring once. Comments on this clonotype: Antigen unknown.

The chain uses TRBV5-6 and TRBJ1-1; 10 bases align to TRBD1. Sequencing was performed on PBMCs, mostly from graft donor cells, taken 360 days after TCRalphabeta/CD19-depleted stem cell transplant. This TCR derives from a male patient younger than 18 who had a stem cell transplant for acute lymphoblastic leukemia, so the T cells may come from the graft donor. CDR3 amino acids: CASSGQGENTEAFF. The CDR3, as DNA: TGTGCCAGCAGCGGACAGGGGGAGAACACTGAAGCTTTCTTT.